The entry below describes one TCR beta chain. The data stem from a study of blood T cell repertoires in COVID-19. As for the study in general: Samples representing acute and convalescent COVID-19 were sourced from the United States, Italy and Spain. From T cells, B-cell-depleted T cells, or PBMCs came the material, which was cDNA or gDNA.

In the original analysis: Amplified reference gene primers provided the basis for estimating nucleated cell counts. TCRdb keeps only in-frame clones here, not all; method: immunoSEQ multiplex PCR. V, J and clone size reflect that table, while D and trimming were determined from the DNA. The sample lists hundreds of thousands of clones, about 85% seen once, with 1.5% to 2% in the top ten. The CDR3 consists of 19 residues. Germline loops: CDR1 SGHAT, CDR2 FQNNGV. J was trimmed by 0 bases and V by 0 bases; bases with no gene match: 7. Living in 24 US areas, the participants were between roughly 18 and 89 years of age.

This clonotype was sampled from a woman aged 18-29 years with acute COVID-19. This rearrangement joins TRBV11-2 to TRBJ2-6, with 8 bases fitting TRBD1. Sample: PBMCs or T cells enriched from blood (not recorded which). Here the CDR3 DNA reads TGTGCCAGCAGCTTAGATGGGGGACAGGCATCCTCTGGGGCCAACGTCCTGACTTTC. This codes for CASSLDGGQASSGANVLTF.